These 21 T cell receptor beta chains were sequenced from one sample in a study of blood T cell repertoires in COVID-19. Profiling relied on immunoSEQ multiplex PCR, and the TCRdb table lists in-frame clones only, not all of them. This table holds approximately 200,000 clones, 70% to 90% found once. The sequenced material came from peripheral blood. All receptors derive from a woman younger than 45 with acute or convalescent COVID-19.

The chain combines TRBV6-5 with TRBJ1-1; D remains ambiguous. Germline CDR1 and CDR2: MNHEY and SVGAGI. Trimming stripped 5 bases from V and 2 bases from J, with 9 bases between. CDR3 length: 13 amino acids. The CDR3 reads CASSRDINTEAFF. CDR3 DNA sequence: TGTGCCAGCAGTCGAGACATAAACACTGAAGCTTTCTTT.

This chain connects TRBV10-2 to TRBJ2-1, with TRBD2 identical over 9 bases. The junction had 9 bases not matched to a gene; V was cut back by 8 bases and J by 7 bases. This CDR3 region has 14 residues. Germline V gives CDR1 WSHSY, CDR2 SAAADI. The chain's CDR3 is CASGPLAGDNEQFF. The CDR3 DNA reads as TGCGCCAGCGGGCCACTAGCGGGTGATAATGAGCAGTTCTTC.

This chain joins TRBV21-1 and TRBJ2-1; whether TRBD2, the table's D call, matches the DNA was not checked. TRBV21-1 is flagged as a pseudogene. The CDR3 runs to 14 residues. CDR3 region: CASSRAGGANEQFF. The CDR3, as DNA: TGTGCCAGCAGCAGGGCGGGAGGAGCCAATGAGCAGTTCTTC.

The V and J genes are TRBV28 and TRBJ1-1; D remains ambiguous. The V gene lost 1 base and the J gene lost 1 base, with 10 bases spanning the gap. Germline CDR1 reads MDHEN; CDR2 reads SYDVKM. The length of the CDR3 is 15 residues. CDR3 bases: TGTGCCAGCAGTTTATTACCCCTAGGGAACACTGAAGCTTTCTTT. It translates to CASSLLPLGNTEAFF.

The chain carries TRBV7-2 and TRBJ2-7, with D hard to call. The germline CDR1 and CDR2 sequences are SGHTA and FQGNSA. The CDR3 has 12 amino acids. Trimming stripped 0 bases from V and 7 bases from J, with 7 bases between. The CDR3 nucleotides read TGTGCCAGCAGCTTAGCCAATCGGGAGCAGTACTTC. It translates to CASSLANREQYF.

This chain connects TRBV10-1 to TRBJ2-4; the D is unclear. This CDR3 region has 13 residues. V dropped 0 bases and J dropped 6 bases, with 6 bases sitting between them. Looked up from germline, CDR1 is WNHNN and CDR2 is SYGVQD (reference sequence). The CDR3 loop reads CASSESSGNIQYF. The CDR3, as DNA: TGCGCCAGCAGTGAGTCGTCCGGAAACATTCAGTACTTC.

On this clone itself: This CDR3 is also generated by other DNA sequences in the sample. V usage is TRBV19 and J usage is TRBJ1-1, with D possibly being TRBD1 (5 bases). The CDR3 is 12 amino acids. V lost 2 bases to trimming and J lost 4 bases, with 5 bases between them. In germline, CDR1 is LNHDA, CDR2 SQIVND (reference sequence). The CDR3 loop is CASSIRGTEAFF. DNA for the CDR3: TGTGCCAGTAGTATAAGGGGCACTGAAGCTTTCTTT.

The genes are TRBV19 and TRBJ2-3; tentatively, D is TRBD2 (5 bases). The CDR3 is 15 residues long. CDR1 is LNHDA and CDR2 is SQIVND in the germline V gene (reference sequence). V was pared by 3 bases and J by 0 bases, with 10 bases between. The chain's CDR3 is CASSIQRKSTDTQYF. The CDR3 DNA is TGTGCCAGTAGTATTCAGCGGAAGAGCACAGATACGCAGTATTTT. Complete variable domain (other parts from reference TRBV19 and TRBJ2-3): DGGITQSPKYLFRKEGQNVTLSCEQNLNHDAMYWYRQDPGQGLRLIYYSQIVNDFQKGDIAEGYSVSREKKESFPLTVTSAQKNPTAFYLCASSIQRKSTDTQYFGPGTRLTVL.

The chain links TRBV30 to TRBJ1-5; TRBD1 might be the D (6 bases). The CDR3 has 18 residues. V was cut by 8 bases and J by 0 bases, with 26 bases left in between. CDR1 and CDR2 (germline): GTSNPN, SVGIG (reference sequence). CDR3 residues: CAASGGSGAPYSNQPQHF. The CDR3 DNA is TGTGCCGCCAGCGGGGGATCGGGGGCCCCTTATAGCAATCAGCCCCAGCATTTT.

The chain carries TRBV28 and TRBJ1-2, with unresolved D. With 5 bases removed from V and 4 bases from J, the gap between germline ends came to 11 bases. The CDR3 consists of 13 residues. Germline CDR1 is MDHEN and CDR2 is SYDVKM. The CDR3 DNA follows: TGTGCCAGCAGTAGCCAGCGACTCTATGGCTACACCTTC. This translates into CASSSQRLYGYTF.

The chain uses TRBV5-1 and TRBJ1-2, with TRBD1 as a possible D gene (6 bases). The germline V gene has CDR1 SGHRS and CDR2 YFSETQ. The CDR3 contains 15 residues. Trimming cost V 0 bases and J 4 bases, with 13 bases left between them. The CDR3 DNA reads TGCGCCAGCAGCTTGGAGGGGGAGGGTAGCTATGGCTACACCTTC. It codes for CASSLEGEGSYGYTF.

The V and J genes are TRBV3-1 (or the pseudogene TRBV3-2) and TRBJ2-1; D is uncertain. Germline V CDR1 and CDR2: LGHDT, YNNKEL (reference sequence). Trimming pared 1 base from V and 1 base from J, leaving 11 bases between. This CDR3 is 16 amino acids long. CDR3 sequence reads: CASSQGARSSYNEQFF. In DNA form, the CDR3 reads TGTGCCAGCAGCCAAGGGGCCAGGTCATCCTACAATGAGCAGTTCTTC.

The chain joins TRBV30 to TRBJ2-1, with TRBD2 as a possible D gene (6 bases). CDR3 size: 14 residues. Trimming pared 4 bases from V and 0 bases from J, leaving 10 bases between. CDR1 and CDR2 from the germline V gene are GTSNPN and SVGIG (reference sequence). CDR3 nucleotide sequence: TGTGCCTGGAATCGGGGGAGCTCCTACAATGAGCAGTTCTTC. It encodes CAWNRGSSYNEQFF.

This clone was counted only a few times. CDR3 DNA sequence: TGTGCCAGCTCGGAGGGGACCCAAGAGACCCAGTACTTC. It specifies CASSEGTQETQYF. The V and J genes are TRBV28 and TRBJ2-5; tentative D call: TRBD2 (6 bases). V gave up 8 bases and J gave up 1 base, with 11 bases separating them. The CDR3 totals 13 residues. CDR1 MDHEN and CDR2 SYDVKM come from the germline V gene.

The V and J genes are TRBV3-1 (or the pseudogene TRBV3-2) and TRBJ1-1; the D is unclear. The CDR3 consists of 14 residues. With 2 bases removed from V and 0 bases from J, the gap between germline ends came to 7 bases. Per germline, CDR1 LGHDT and CDR2 YNNKEL (reference sequence). CDR3 residues: CASSQSVVNTEAFF. The CDR3 nucleotides are TGTGCCAGCAGCCAAAGCGTTGTGAACACTGAAGCTTTCTTT.

In this sample, this clone turned up once. The chain is built from TRBV2 and TRBJ1-2; 9 bases agree with TRBD1. The CDR3 covers 13 residues. Germline CDR1 reads SNHLY; CDR2 reads FYNNEI. V gave up 9 bases and J gave up 8 bases; unmatched junction bases: 10. The DNA for the CDR3 is TGTGCCAGGAGAATAGGGACAGGGTCCGGCTACACCTTC. This encodes CARRIGTGSGYTF.

A note on this clone: A read error is likely, as this CDR3 ends without the conserved phenylalanine or tryptophan. Because the CDR3's place on the DNA is in doubt, the DNA is left out and the CDR3 is given as listed by TCRdb. V usage is TRBV30 and J usage is TRBJ2-7; TRBD2 is the table's D call, not checked against the DNA. The CDR3 spans 12 residues, counting both ends. CDR1 is GTSNPN, CDR2 SVGIG, per germline (reference sequence). The CDR3 spells CAWSNSRGPVLA.

This clone was recorded once. The rearrangement joins TRBV29-1 to TRBJ1-1; D possibly corresponds to TRBD1 (6 bases). From germline, CDR1 is SQVTM and CDR2 ANQGSEA. The CDR3 is 12 amino acids. V was trimmed by 1 base and J by 9 bases, leaving 12 bases between them. The CDR3 reads CSVEGLGQQAFF. In nucleotides, the CDR3 is TGCAGCGTTGAAGGGTTGGGACAACAAGCTTTCTTT.

CDR3 sequence: CASSRRGYTF. CDR3 sequence (DNA): TGCGCCAGCAGTCGTAGAGGCTACACCTTC. The chain combines TRBV23-1 with TRBJ1-2; D is ambiguous. TRBV23-1 is given ORF status, its function remaining uncertain. This CDR3 has 10 amino acids. Trimming left V 4 bases short and J 8 bases short, with 5 bases between.

This chain links TRBV11-2 with TRBJ2-7; TRBD1 matches at 9 bases. J gave up 3 bases and V 3 bases, and 15 bases lay outside the gene matches. The CDR3 is made up of 18 amino acids. Germline CDR1 reads SGHAT; CDR2 reads FQNNGV. The CDR3 loop is CASSFRGTGTKPNYEQYF. In DNA form, the CDR3 reads TGTGCCAGCAGCTTTCGGGGGACAGGGACCAAACCCAACTACGAGCAGTACTTC.

The chain links TRBV11-2 to TRBJ1-1; 7 nucleotides align to TRBD1. Germline trimming cut 5 bases from V and 0 bases from J; bases unmatched to any gene: 9. Germline V gene data show CDR1 as SGHAT and CDR2 as FQNNGV. The CDR3 runs to 16 residues. DNA for the CDR3: TGTGCCAGCAGCCAAATGCGACAGGGATTGAACACTGAAGCTTTCTTT. Amino acids: CASSQMRQGLNTEAFF. Full variable domain (missing parts from reference TRBV11-2 and TRBJ1-1): EAGVAQSPRYKIIEKRQSVAFWCNPISGHATLYWYQQILGQGPKLLIQFQNNGVVDDSQLPKDRFSAERLKGVDSTLKIQPAKLEDSAVYLCASSQMRQGLNTEAFFGQGTRLTVV.